One sample yielded the 6 T cell receptor beta chains listed below, sequenced in a study of Graves' ophthalmopathy and Graves' hyperthyroidism. Amplifying from RNA transcripts, the study obtained TCR beta CDR3 regions. An opening RT-PCR round employed HTBI primers and preceded a second-round multiplex PCR. TCRdb itself ran the multiplex PCR reads through MiXCR, one entry per CDR3 protein. The data hold 300,000 to 400,000 distinct CDR3 sequences, with 15% to 20% observed a single time. Material: peripheral blood. The receptors shown here come from an adult man with Graves' ophthalmopathy.

The chain couples TRBV7-9 to TRBJ1-1; the match to TRBD1 covers 7 bases. From germline, CDR1 is SEHNR and CDR2 FQNEAQ (reference sequence). This CDR3 contains 15 residues. V lost 4 bases, J lost 7 bases, and 12 bases stayed unmatched. The DNA of the CDR3 is TGTGCCAGCAGCTCAGCCAGGGGGGCTGCCGTTGAAGCTTTCTTT. Its protein product is CASSSARGAAVEAFF.

This clonotype was seen ten or more times. V usage is TRBV28 and J usage is TRBJ1-2, with D perhaps TRBD1 (5 bases). The CDR3 extends over 16 amino acids. The V and J ends lost 10 bases and 8 bases respectively, with 29 bases between them. Looked up from germline, CDR1 is MDHEN and CDR2 is SYDVKM. The CDR3 sequence is CATFPIGAGSPRGYTF. In DNA, the CDR3 is TGTGCCACCTTCCCTATCGGGGCAGGGAGTCCGCGGGGCTACACCTTC.

This clonotype came up once. This chain uses TRBV20-1 with TRBJ2-4; D perhaps matches TRBD2 (7 bases). V lost 0 bases, J lost 16 bases, and 13 bases lay in between. The CDR3 covers 11 residues. Germline CDR1 is DFQATT and CDR2 is SNEGSKA (reference sequence). Here the CDR3 reads CSAREGGADYF. The CDR3 DNA reads TGCAGTGCTAGAGAGGGGGGGGCTGATTACTTC.

The table lists this clonotype with many counts. The gene calls are TRBV30 and TRBJ2-7, with 7 bases identical to TRBD1. The J segment lost 6 bases and the V segment lost 1 base, leaving 6 bases of the junction unmatched. The CDR3 spans 13 residues. Germline V gene sequence: CDR1 GTSNPN, CDR2 SVGIG (reference sequence). This CDR3 reads CAWSASTGSEQYF. CDR3 nucleotide sequence: TGTGCCTGGAGTGCCTCGACAGGGAGCGAGCAGTACTTC.

This clonotype was picked up many times. This chain joins TRBV7-8 and TRBJ2-7; D not resolved. This CDR3 is 13 amino acids long. V lost 6 bases and J lost 5, with 14 bases in between. Germline V gene lookup returns CDR1 SGHVS and CDR2 FQNEAQ. The CDR3 loop reads CASSYLGSDEQYF. The DNA of the CDR3 is TGTGCCAGCAGTTATTTGGGGTCGGACGAGCAGTACTTC.

This clonotype was recorded at least ten times. This chain uses TRBV13 with TRBJ2-7, with D perhaps matching TRBD2 (6 bases). The CDR3 is 15 amino acids. Per the germline V gene, CDR1 is PRHDT and CDR2 is FYEKMQ (reference sequence). V gave up 0 bases and J gave up 2 bases, with 11 bases separating them. CDR3 residues: CASSLGDSGTYEQYF. The CDR3 DNA reads as TGTGCCAGCAGCTTAGGGGATAGCGGTACCTACGAGCAGTACTTC.